This passage covers 4 T cell receptor beta chains from one sample sequenced in a study of T-cell memory formation after mild COVID-19. TCRdb re-derived calls from the 5' RACE reads in MiXCR, one entry per CDR3 protein. The sample has more than 250,000 distinct CDR3 sequences, 18% seen once. Sequences were obtained from PBMCs or a T cell subset sorted from them (not recorded which). The source is a man aged 18 to 29 who had mild COVID-19 (a few samples of this study predate the infection). Cell type and time point are not known.

This clonotype was seen a handful of times. V is TRBV28 and J is TRBJ2-1, with D perhaps TRBD1 or TRBD2 (6 bases each). The CDR3 runs 16 residues. The V gene's germline CDR1 is MDHEN and CDR2 SYDVKM. V was shortened by 5 bases and J by 0 bases, with 14 bases between the two germline ends. The CDR3 DNA follows: TGTGCCAGCAGTCCCACGGGGGCGAGCTCCTACAATGAGCAGTTCTTC. Translating it yields CASSPTGASSYNEQFF. The full variable domain, its missing parts supplied by reference TRBV28 and TRBJ2-1, is DVKVTQSSRYLVKRTGEKVFLECVQDMDHENMFWYRQDPGLGLRLIYFSYDVKMKEKGDIPEGYSVSREKKERFSLILESASTNQTSMYLCASSPTGASSYNEQFFGPGTRLTVL.

This clonotype was counted between two and nine times. The chain combines TRBV11-2 with TRBJ2-7; 7 bases agree with TRBD2. CDR1 SGHAT and CDR2 FQNNGV come from the germline V gene. The CDR3 loop spans 13 amino acids. Trimming took 4 bases from V and 8 from J; bases not matched to a gene: 8. For the CDR3, the DNA is TGTGCCAGCAGCTCAGCGGCGGGGGTAAAGCAGTACGTC. It codes for CASSSAAGVKQYV.

This clonotype was counted between two and nine times. The CDR3 coding sequence is TGTGCCAGCAGAAGGGGGAGGACAGGGGGGAATGGCTACACCTTC. Amino acids: CASRRGRTGGNGYTF. V gene TRBV6-5 combines with J gene TRBJ1-2, with TRBD1 matching over 10 bases. With V trimmed by 6 bases and J by 6 bases, 10 bases remained unmatched. Germline V gene lookup returns CDR1 MNHEY and CDR2 SVGAGI. The CDR3 extends over 15 amino acids.

This clonotype has more than one count but fewer than ten. The chain combines TRBV18 with TRBJ1-6; D not resolved. V was cut by 6 bases and J by 8 bases, with 14 bases left in between. The CDR3 is made up of 14 amino acids. Germline assignment: CDR1 KGHSH and CDR2 LQKENI. CDR3 in amino acids: CASSPTARDSPLHF. CDR3 DNA: TGTGCCAGCTCGCCGACGGCTCGCGATTCACCCCTCCACTTT.